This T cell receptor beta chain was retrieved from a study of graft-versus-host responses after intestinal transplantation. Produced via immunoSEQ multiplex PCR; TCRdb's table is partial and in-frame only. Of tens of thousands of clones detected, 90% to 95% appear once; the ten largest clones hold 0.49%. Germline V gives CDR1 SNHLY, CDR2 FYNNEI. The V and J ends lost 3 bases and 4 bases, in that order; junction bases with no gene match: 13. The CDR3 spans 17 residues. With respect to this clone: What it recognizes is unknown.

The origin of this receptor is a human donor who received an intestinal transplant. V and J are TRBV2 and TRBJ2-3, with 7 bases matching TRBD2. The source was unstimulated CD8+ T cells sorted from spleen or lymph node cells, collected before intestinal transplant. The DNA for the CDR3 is TGTGCCAGCAGTGATAACCAGCGGGGCCACGTCGCAGATACGCAGTATTTT. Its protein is CASSDNQRGHVADTQYF.